The next 30 T cell receptor beta chains were all read from a single sample in a study of blood T cells in healthy people across ages. Primers used in a second PCR of roughly 6 to 11 cycles were a sample-barcoded 5' primer and a J-beta primer mix. MiXCR was run by TCRdb on the 5' RACE reads, yielding one entry per CDR3 protein. The sample carries fewer than 800,000 distinct CDR3 sequences, approximately 31% recorded once. The sequenced sample consisted of blood. These receptors were obtained from a woman aged 80 or over in good health.

The genes are TRBV6-8 and TRBJ2-5, with D unresolved. This CDR3 has 13 amino acids. Trimming removed 6 bases from V and 6 bases from J, with 14 bases in between. CDR1 is MNHGY and CDR2 is SAAAGT in the germline V gene. The CDR3: CASRDPRGKTQYF. The CDR3 nucleotides are TGTGCCAGCAGGGATCCGCGCGGAAAGACCCAGTACTTC.

This chain links TRBV10-2 with TRBJ2-1; 8 positions match TRBD2. Germline V gene lookup returns CDR1 WSHSY and CDR2 SAAADI. V lost 1 base to trimming and J lost 0 bases; unmatched junction nucleotides: 8. CDR3 length: 18 residues. CDR3 in amino acids: CASSEWASGFSSYNEQFF. CDR3 nucleotides: TGCGCCAGCAGTGAGTGGGCTAGCGGGTTTAGCTCCTACAATGAGCAGTTCTTC.

This clonotype was recorded at least ten times. The gene calls are TRBV24-1 and TRBJ2-3, with 10 bases that match TRBD2. Germline loops: CDR1 KGHDR, CDR2 SFDVKD. The CDR3 consists of 16 residues. Trimming cost V 3 bases and J 1 base; bases outside gene matches: 3. The DNA for the CDR3 is TGTGCCACCAGTGATCCCGGGACTAGCGGCACAGATACGCAGTATTTT. This gives the protein CATSDPGTSGTDTQYF.

The J gene is TRBJ1-2, the V gene TRBV9; TRBD1 matches 12 bases. The CDR3 runs 17 residues. The germline V gene encodes CDR1 SGDLS and CDR2 YYNGEE. Losses at the gene ends were 0 bases for V and 2 bases for J; bases not matched to a gene: 5. CDR3 loop: CASSVAIGTGGNYGYTF. CDR3 nucleotide sequence: TGTGCCAGCAGCGTAGCAATCGGGACAGGGGGCAACTATGGCTACACCTTC.

At least ten counts were recorded for this clonotype. The chain combines TRBV5-4 with TRBJ2-7, with TRBD1 identical over 9 bases. CDR1 SGHNT and CDR2 YYREEE come from the germline V gene (reference sequence). This CDR3 has 14 residues. The J segment lost 5 bases and the V segment lost 1 base, leaving 4 bases of the junction unmatched. The CDR3 DNA follows: TGTGCCAGCAGCTTGAACAGGGGGCGAAACGAGCAGTACTTC. Translation: CASSLNRGRNEQYF.

Comments on this clonotype: A clone one base away is much larger, so this may be a read error. The V gene is TRBV11-2, the J gene TRBJ1-2; D is uncertain. The CDR3 runs to 14 residues. Germline V gives CDR1 SGHAT, CDR2 FQNNGV. The CDR3 protein is CTSSFYPLGYGYTF. The CDR3, as DNA: TGTACCAGCAGCTTTTATCCGTTGGGCTATGGCTACACCTTC.

The chain carries TRBV5-1 and TRBJ2-3; TRBD1 agrees at 7 bases. The CDR3 has 15 residues. Germline V gene sequence: CDR1 SGHRS, CDR2 YFSETQ. Trimming removed 4 bases from V and 1 base from J; junction bases left unmatched: 6. DNA for the CDR3: TGCGCCAGCAGCCTTGGGACAGATGGCACAGATACGCAGTATTTT. Translated: CASSLGTDGTDTQYF.

The gene calls are TRBV9 and TRBJ1-1, with a tentative D call TRBD1 (5 bases). V lost 0 bases, J lost 1 base, and 10 bases lay in between. The CDR3 extends over 15 amino acids. CDR1 and CDR2 (germline): SGDLS, YYNGEE. CDR3 in DNA: TGTGCCAGCAGCGTAGATGGGACGGCGAACACTGAAGCTTTCTTT. Amino acid sequence: CASSVDGTANTEAFF.

This clonotype was seen at least ten times. The CDR3 nucleotides are TGCGCCAGCAGCCCAGATGGGACGGGGAATCAGCCCCAGCATTTT. Amino acid sequence: CASSPDGTGNQPQHF. The V gene is TRBV5-1, the J gene TRBJ1-5, with D perhaps matching TRBD1 (5 bases). Per the germline V gene, CDR1 is SGHRS and CDR2 is YFSETQ. The V end was cut by 4 bases, the J end by 4 bases, with 15 bases between. The CDR3 is 15 residues long.

This clonotype was detected many times. The chain couples TRBV4-3 to TRBJ1-2; 8 nucleotides line up with TRBD1. The CDR3 covers 15 residues. In germline, CDR1 is LGHNA, CDR2 YSLEER. J lost 3 bases, V lost 1 base, and 4 bases had no gene match. For the CDR3, the DNA is TGCGCCAGCAGCCAAGCTCAGGGACAGGACTATGGCTACACCTTC. As protein: CASSQAQGQDYGYTF.

This clonotype has a count of ten or more. The chain is built from TRBV20-1 and TRBJ1-2, with D possibly matching TRBD1 (5 bases). V was shortened by 6 bases and J by 4 bases, with 18 bases between the two germline ends. The germline CDR1 and CDR2 sequences are DFQATT and SNEGSKA (reference sequence). The CDR3 consists of 14 residues. The CDR3 sequence: CSAPGTGTAYGYTF. CDR3 nucleotide sequence: TGCAGTGCCCCCGGGACTGGGACCGCCTATGGCTACACCTTC.

The gene calls are TRBV3-1 and TRBJ2-7; unclear D gene. Germline V gene lookup returns CDR1 LGHDT and CDR2 YNNKEL (reference sequence). Deletions cut 4 bases from V and 7 bases from J, with 11 bases between. The CDR3 sequence is 12 residues long. The CDR3 spells CASSLPFNEQYF. The DNA of the CDR3 is TGTGCCAGCAGCCTCCCGTTCAATGAGCAGTACTTC.

This clonotype was seen repeatedly, ten times or more. CDR3 region: CSVSQQAYYGYTF. DNA of the CDR3: TGCAGCGTTTCCCAACAGGCCTACTATGGCTACACCTTC. The chain links TRBV29-1 to TRBJ1-2; D possibly corresponds to TRBD1 (5 bases). Per the germline V gene, CDR1 is SQVTM and CDR2 is ANQGSEA. Between the trimmed V and J ends, which lost 5 bases and 3 bases, there was a span of 13 bases. CDR3 length: 13 amino acids.

The chain is built from TRBV5-1 and TRBJ2-3, with 11 nucleotides matching TRBD2. The germline V gene encodes CDR1 SGHRS and CDR2 YFSETQ. V lost 2 bases to trimming and J lost 3 bases; unmatched junction nucleotides: 5. This CDR3 contains 16 residues. The CDR3 spells CASSFGASGGTDTQYF. In DNA form, the CDR3 reads TGCGCCAGCAGCTTTGGTGCTAGCGGGGGGACAGATACGCAGTATTTT. Looking up the rest from reference TRBV5-1 and TRBJ2-3 gives the full variable domain: KAGVTQTPRYLIKTRGQQVTLSCSPISGHRSVSWYQQTPGQGLQFLFEYFSETQRNKGNFPGRFSGRQFSNSRSEMNVSTLELGDSALYLCASSFGASGGTDTQYFGPGTRLTVL.

Comment on this clonotype: One junction end disagrees with the germline gene, perhaps due to a read error. The chain links TRBV6-5 to TRBJ1-4; possible D gene TRBD1, 6 bases. Germline V gene data show CDR1 as MNHEY and CDR2 as SVGAGI. This CDR3 has 15 amino acids. The CDR3 is CTSSYISRGSEKLFF. DNA for the CDR3: TGTACCAGCAGTTATATCTCCAGGGGAAGTGAAAAACTGTTTTTT.

This clonotype appeared many times. The chain carries TRBV7-9 and TRBJ2-1, with TRBD1 matching 7 bases. The ends lost 1 base at V and 6 bases at J; junction bases unmatched: 6. Germline assignment: CDR1 SEHNR and CDR2 FQNEAQ (reference sequence). The CDR3 consists of 15 residues. CDR3 protein: CASSLEGARGNEQFF. The CDR3 DNA sequence: TGTGCCAGCAGCTTAGAGGGGGCCCGGGGCAATGAGCAGTTCTTC.

This clonotype showed up many times. Just one base apart from a much larger clone, this may be a read error. The gene calls are TRBV5-6 and TRBJ2-1; perhaps D is TRBD1 or TRBD2 (5 bases each). The CDR3 is made up of 13 amino acids. CDR1 is SGHDT, CDR2 YYEEEE, per germline. As DNA, the CDR3 is TGTGCCAGCAGCTCCGGGACGGTTAATGGGCAGTTCTTC. Translation gives CASSSGTVNGQFF.

This clonotype was found once. It may be a read error: a sequence one base away is much more abundant. In DNA form, the CDR3 reads TGTGCCAGCAGCCTCCTGCGCGGCACAGATACGCAGTATTTT. The encoded protein is CASSLLRGTDTQYF. This chain links TRBV5-8 with TRBJ2-3; D gene uncertain. The germline gives CDR1 SGHTS, CDR2 YDEGEE. The V and J ends lost 4 bases and 1 base respectively, with 10 bases between them. This CDR3 comprises 14 residues. Full variable domain (outside the CDR3, taken from reference TRBV5-8 and TRBJ2-3): EAGVTQSPTHLIKTRGQQATLRCSPISGHTSVYWYQQALGLGLQFLLWYDEGEERNRGNFPPRFSGRQFPNYSSELNVNALELEDSALYLCASSLLRGTDTQYFGPGTRLTVL.

This clonotype has a count of ten or more. The chain recombines TRBV24-1 with TRBJ2-3; 12 nucleotides line up with TRBD2. This CDR3 spans 17 amino acids. Germline lookup yields CDR1 KGHDR and CDR2 SFDVKD. V lost 0 bases and J lost 3; bases outside the gene matches: 3. CDR3 in DNA: TGTGCCACCAGTGATTTGACTAGCGGGGGGTTAACAGATACGCAGTATTTT. It specifies CATSDLTSGGLTDTQYF.

This clonotype has just a few counts. This sequence joins TRBV5-1 and TRBJ2-1; no clear D gene. With 4 bases removed from V and 5 bases from J, the gap between germline ends came to 16 bases. This CDR3 is 15 amino acids long. CDR1 is SGHRS, CDR2 YFSETQ, per germline. The CDR3 coding sequence is TGCGCCAGCAGCCCCCCACCCAGTCCCAACAATGAGCAGTTCTTC. Translating it yields CASSPPPSPNNEQFF. The whole variable domain, remainder taken from reference TRBV5-1 and TRBJ2-1, is KAGVTQTPRYLIKTRGQQVTLSCSPISGHRSVSWYQQTPGQGLQFLFEYFSETQRNKGNFPGRFSGRQFSNSRSEMNVSTLELGDSALYLCASSPPPSPNNEQFFGPGTRLTVL.

The CDR3, as DNA: TGCAGTGCTATCGAAACCTACGAGCAGTACTTC. This gives the protein CSAIETYEQYF. The V call is TRBV20-1, the J call TRBJ2-7; no clear D gene. V was clipped by 4 bases and J by 2 bases, with 6 bases between them. CDR1 DFQATT and CDR2 SNEGSKA come from the germline V gene (reference sequence). The CDR3 is 11 residues long.

This clonotype was counted ten times or more. This chain's CDR3 is CASSEAETGHEQYF. The CDR3 bases are TGTGCCAGCAGTGAAGCGGAGACAGGGCACGAGCAGTACTTC. The chain uses TRBV2 and TRBJ2-7; 7 positions match TRBD1. Losses at the gene ends were 0 bases for V and 5 bases for J; bases not matched to a gene: 4. In germline, CDR1 is SNHLY, CDR2 FYNNEI. The length of the CDR3 is 14 residues.

This clonotype was detected only once. This could be a read error, since a much larger clone is one nucleotide away. The CDR3: CASSLSQGRCDGYTF. CDR3 nucleotide sequence: TGTGCCAGCAGTTTAAGCCAGGGGAGATGTGATGGCTACACCTTC. The chain links TRBV27 to TRBJ1-2; D is perhaps TRBD1 (6 bases). CDR1 and CDR2 (germline): MNHEY, SMNVEV (reference sequence). Trimming pared 2 bases from V and 6 bases from J, leaving 16 bases between. CDR3 size: 15 residues.

This clonotype was counted many times. A read error may produce the germline difference seen at one junction end. The chain joins TRBV12-3 or TRBV12-4 to TRBJ2-3; 9 positions agree with TRBD1. This CDR3 contains 15 residues. CDR3 sequence reads: CASSFGQGSTDTQYF. The CDR3 DNA sequence: TGCGCCAGCAGCTTCGGACAGGGGAGCACAGATACGCAGTATTTT.

This clonotype was recorded at least ten times. This rearrangement joins TRBV7-2 to TRBJ2-1; D uncertain. The CDR3 is 14 residues long. The V end was cut by 1 base, the J end by 6 bases, with 10 bases between. Germline CDR1 is SGHTA and CDR2 is FQGNSA. CDR3 sequence: CASSLDSTINEQFF. For the CDR3, the DNA is TGTGCCAGCAGCTTAGACTCCACCATCAATGAGCAGTTCTTC.

This clonotype has only one observation. V and J are TRBV7-9 and TRBJ1-1; D is possibly TRBD1 (6 bases). This CDR3 comprises 14 residues. Germline V gives CDR1 SEHNR, CDR2 FQNEAQ (reference sequence). The ends were cut back, 1 base at V and 4 bases at J, with 10 bases in the middle. CDR3 DNA sequence: TGTGCCAGCAGCTTAGTAGGGGGTAGCACTGAAGCTTTCTTT. Its protein is CASSLVGGSTEAFF.

CDR3 region: CASLPGGVGLAEETQYF. The CDR3 DNA sequence: TGTGCCAGCCTCCCAGGGGGGGTAGGACTTGCGGAGGAGACCCAGTACTTC. This rearrangement joins TRBV12-3 or TRBV12-4 to TRBJ2-5, with D perhaps given as TRBD1 or TRBD2 (7 bases each). The CDR3 consists of 17 residues. V lost 8 bases and J lost 5, with 27 bases in between.

This clonotype was seen a few times. The chain uses TRBV27 and TRBJ2-6, with TRBD1 as a possible D gene (5 bases). Trimming removed 3 bases at V and 3 bases at J, with 9 bases between. Germline CDR1 reads MNHEY; CDR2 reads SMNVEV (reference sequence). CDR3 length: 15 amino acids. As DNA, the CDR3 is TGTGCCAGCAGTTTCTGCAGGGATGGGGCCAACGTCCTGACTTTC. It yields the protein CASSFCRDGANVLTF.

About this clonotype itself: Since a much larger clone is just one base distant, this may be a read error. V and J are TRBV12-3 or TRBV12-4 and TRBJ2-3, with 8 bases fitting TRBD2. This CDR3 comprises 15 residues. The V segment lost 10 bases and the J segment 3 bases; nucleotides outside the gene matches: 12. For the CDR3, the DNA is TGTGCCAACAGACTCGGGGGGGCTACTACAGATACGCAGTATTTT. Protein sequence: CANRLGGATTDTQYF.

This clonotype was seen only a few times. The genes are TRBV12-3 or TRBV12-4 and TRBJ1-2, with 12 bases that match TRBD1. Trimming cost V 5 bases and J 10 bases; bases outside gene matches: 5. The CDR3 is 13 residues long. The CDR3 sequence: CASSVGQGAVYTF. The CDR3 nucleotides are TGTGCCAGCAGTGTGGGACAGGGGGCCGTCTACACCTTC.